The 23 T cell receptor beta chains below all came from one sample that was sequenced in a study of low-dose radiotherapy and immunotherapy resistance in tumors. Time point given: before trial treatment. Alpha- and beta-chain coverage of first-strand cDNA came from TRAV- and TRBV-specific primers. The authors ran about 21 PCR cycles to amplify TCRs with a constant-region primer and V-primer adapter. TCRdb ran MiXCR on the reads and lists one entry per CDR3 protein. The sample includes tens of thousands of distinct CDR3 sequences, around 31% of them seen just once. The sample was PBMCs, taken before treatment. The receptors originated from a female donor with ovarian cancer.

The chain is built from TRBV2 and TRBJ2-7; perhaps TRBD2 as D (5 bases). V lost 6 bases and J lost 0, with 9 bases in between. This CDR3 region has 13 residues. Per the germline V gene, CDR1 is SNHLY and CDR2 is FYNNEI. This CDR3 is CASRRGLSYEQYF. CDR3 DNA sequence: TGTGCCAGCAGGCGTGGACTCTCCTACGAGCAGTACTTC.

This clonotype has ten or more counts. The rearrangement links TRBV6-2 or TRBV6-3 to TRBJ1-2, with 7 positions matching TRBD1. V shed 7 bases, J shed 2 bases, and the junction held 13 bases outside the gene matches. The germline CDR1 and CDR2 sequences are MNHEY and SVGEGT. The CDR3 consists of 16 residues. The CDR3 region is CASISPTGTANYGYTF. The CDR3 DNA reads TGTGCCAGCATTTCACCCACCGGGACAGCGAACTATGGCTACACCTTC.

This clonotype was seen once. A single base is all that separates this from a far larger clone, so a read error is likely. The chain uses TRBV13 and TRBJ1-1, with D possibly being TRBD1 (5 bases). The CDR3 spans 15 residues. The germline CDR1 and CDR2 sequences are PRHDT and FYEKMQ (reference sequence). V shed 5 bases and J shed 5 bases, with 18 bases lying between them. CDR3 amino acids: CASSHNRGGWTEAFF. Written as DNA, the CDR3 is TGTGCCAGCAGCCATAATAGGGGCGGATGGACTGAAGCTTTCTTT.

The V call is TRBV30, the J call TRBJ2-5, with 7 bases matching TRBD1. The CDR3 is 14 residues long. J was trimmed by 6 bases and V by 3 bases; bases with no gene match: 10. Germline V lookup: CDR1 GTSNPN, CDR2 SVGIG (reference sequence). CDR3: CAWRNAGGRKTQYF. As DNA, the CDR3 is TGTGCCTGGAGGAACGCAGGGGGTAGAAAGACCCAGTACTTC. The variable domain in full, completed from reference TRBV30 and TRBJ2-5, reads SQTIHQWPATLVQPVGSPLSLECTVEGTSNPNLYWYRQAAGRGLQLLFYSVGIGQISSEVPQNLSASRPQDRQFILSSKKLLLSDSGFYLCAWRNAGGRKTQYFGPGTRLLVL.

This clonotype showed up many times. The V and J genes are TRBV11-2 and TRBJ2-5, with D unclear. In germline, CDR1 is SGHAT, CDR2 FQNNGV. Trimming left V 3 bases short and J 0 bases short, with 11 bases between. The CDR3 runs to 15 residues. The CDR3 is CASSFSGFYQETQYF. In DNA form, the CDR3 reads TGTGCCAGCAGCTTTTCAGGTTTTTACCAAGAGACCCAGTACTTC. Complete variable domain (other parts from reference TRBV11-2 and TRBJ2-5): EAGVAQSPRYKIIEKRQSVAFWCNPISGHATLYWYQQILGQGPKLLIQFQNNGVVDDSQLPKDRFSAERLKGVDSTLKIQPAKLEDSAVYLCASSFSGFYQETQYFGPGTRLLVL.

Points on this clonotype: This is likely an artifact of a read error, given a far larger clone one base away. This chain joins TRBV28 and TRBJ2-5, with D hard to call. This CDR3 has 13 residues. The germline gives CDR1 MDHEN, CDR2 SYDVKM. V lost 3 bases and J 11 bases, leaving 16 bases between the germline ends. The CDR3 is CASSFSVIIEQYF. CDR3 in DNA: TGTGCCAGCAGTTTCAGTGTAATCATTGAGCAGTACTTC.

This chain links TRBV3-1 with TRBJ1-3; D gene uncertain. Germline V CDR1 and CDR2: LGHDT, YNNKEL (reference sequence). This CDR3 spans 13 amino acids. Between the trimmed V and J ends, which lost 0 bases and 9 bases, there was a span of 9 bases. CDR3 sequence: CASSQEPLGTIYF. The CDR3 DNA follows: TGTGCCAGCAGCCAAGAGCCCTTAGGCACCATATATTTT. Supplemented by reference TRBV3-1 and TRBJ1-3, the full variable domain reads DTAVSQTPKYLVTQMGNDKSIKCEQNLGHDTMYWYKQDSKKFLKIMFSYNNKELIINETVPNRFSPKSPDKAHLNLHINSLELGDSAVYFCASSQEPLGTIYFGEGSWLTVV.

In its sample, this clonotype was seen many times. The chain carries TRBV2 and TRBJ2-5; 8 nucleotides align to TRBD2. The CDR3 extends over 15 amino acids. The junction had 12 bases not matched to a gene; V was cut back by 7 bases and J by 5 bases. Germline CDR1 reads SNHLY; CDR2 reads FYNNEI. CDR3 in amino acids: CASTLTVSGGETQYF. The DNA for the CDR3 is TGTGCCAGCACCCTCACGGTCTCGGGGGGGGAGACCCAGTACTTC.

DNA for the CDR3: TGTGCCAGCAGCGCCGGGCTAGATACGCAGTATTTT. Amino acid sequence: CASSAGLDTQYF. V usage is TRBV9 and J usage is TRBJ2-3; D is undetermined. The CDR3 is made up of 12 amino acids. Per germline, CDR1 SGDLS and CDR2 YYNGEE. Trimming took off 3 bases at V and 5 bases at J, with 7 bases between the two ends.

This clonotype was counted many times. CDR3 coding DNA: TGTGCCAGCACGAGATACTTACAGCAAACCATCTCTGGAAACACCATATATTTT. It specifies CASTRYLQQTISGNTIYF. V is TRBV6-2 or TRBV6-3 and J is TRBJ1-3; no clear D. Germline CDR1 is MNHEY and CDR2 is SVGEGT. The ends were cut back, 7 bases at V and 0 bases at J, with 22 bases in the middle. The CDR3 has 18 amino acids.

This clonotype was counted a single time. The chain is built from TRBV29-1 and TRBJ2-1; 10 positions match TRBD1. In germline, CDR1 is SQVTM, CDR2 ANQGSEA. This CDR3 is 13 amino acids long. With V trimmed by 7 bases and J by 7 bases, 7 bases remained unmatched. CDR3 residues: CSAGGTGANEQFF. CDR3 coding DNA: TGCAGCGCGGGGGGGACAGGGGCAAATGAGCAGTTCTTC.

This clonotype was detected ten times or more. The chain employs TRBV5-1 and TRBJ1-1, with D hard to call. The germline V and J ends were trimmed by 4 bases and 2 bases, with 9 bases remaining between them. The CDR3 is 13 amino acids. From germline, CDR1 is SGHRS and CDR2 YFSETQ. This CDR3 reads CASSPGPNTEAFF. The CDR3 coding sequence is TGCGCCAGCAGCCCGGGCCCTAACACTGAAGCTTTCTTT.

Here the CDR3 reads CASREHRGNEKLFF. DNA of the CDR3: TGTGCCAGCAGAGAACACAGGGGGAATGAAAAACTGTTTTTT. The chain links TRBV2 to TRBJ1-4; the match to TRBD1 covers 8 bases. Germline CDR1 SNHLY, CDR2 FYNNEI. The V and J ends lost 6 bases and 5 bases, in that order; junction bases with no gene match: 5. This CDR3 contains 14 residues.

This clonotype was seen at least ten times. The V gene is TRBV10-3, the J gene TRBJ1-2; D is unclear. The CDR3 length is 12 residues. Per germline, CDR1 ENHRY and CDR2 SYGVKD. V lost 4 bases, J lost 6 bases, and 9 bases lay in between. In DNA form, the CDR3 reads TGTGCCATCAGTGCGGAGGAGAATGGCTACACCTTC. Protein product: CAISAEENGYTF.

This clonotype was observed many times. The CDR3, as DNA: TGCGCCAGCAGCCCGCCCACCTACGAGCAGTACTTC. Its protein is CASSPPTYEQYF. J is TRBJ2-7 and V is TRBV5-1, with D uncertain. Looked up from germline, CDR1 is SGHRS and CDR2 is YFSETQ. V lost 4 bases to trimming and J lost 2 bases, with 7 bases between them. The CDR3 is made up of 12 amino acids.

The V call is TRBV3-1, the J call TRBJ1-2; D is perhaps TRBD1 (6 bases). V lost 5 bases and J 4 bases, leaving 14 bases between the germline ends. CDR1 and CDR2 (germline): LGHDT, YNNKEL (reference sequence). The CDR3 has 14 amino acids. The CDR3 DNA is TGTGCCAGCAGCGCATACAGGGAAGGCTATGGCTACACCTTC. Translated: CASSAYREGYGYTF.

This clonotype was picked up a small number of times. The V and J genes are TRBV20-1 and TRBJ2-5; 7 bases are a match to TRBD2. From germline, CDR1 is DFQATT and CDR2 SNEGSKA (reference sequence). Trimming at V came to 0 bases and at J to 5 bases, leaving 6 bases not matched to a gene. This CDR3 is 14 amino acids long. CDR3 in amino acids: CSAREPAGVETQYF. The CDR3 DNA is TGCAGTGCTAGAGAGCCTGCGGGAGTGGAGACCCAGTACTTC.

This clonotype was detected a few times. A read error may explain this, as a much larger clone is one base away. The gene calls are TRBV20-1 and TRBJ2-7; D is possibly TRBD2 (7 bases). Germline values: CDR1 DFQATT, CDR2 SNEGSKA (reference sequence). Trimming removed 5 bases at V and 4 bases at J, with 27 bases between. CDR3 length: 17 residues. The CDR3 loop is CSAQRSSAGATGYEQYF. The CDR3 DNA follows: TGCAGTGCTCAAAGGAGCTCGGCGGGGGCTACAGGGTACGAGCAGTACTTC.

The genes are TRBV12-3 or TRBV12-4 and TRBJ2-2; D is uncertain. The CDR3 covers 14 residues. The V gene lost 5 bases and the J gene lost 6 bases, with 13 bases spanning the gap. The CDR3 DNA sequence: TGTGCCAGCAGTCACCCCCTTTTTCCCGGGGAGCTGTTTTTT. Translation: CASSHPLFPGELFF.

The V call is TRBV12-5, the J call TRBJ2-3; tentative D call: TRBD1 (5 bases). Germline V CDR1 and CDR2: LGHNT, FRNRAP. V lost 5 bases and J 1 base, leaving 10 bases between the germline ends. CDR3 length: 14 residues. The CDR3 DNA follows: TGTGCTAGTGGTCCCCAGACAGGCACAGATACGCAGTATTTT. This sequence encodes CASGPQTGTDTQYF.

Comments on this clonotype: This likely traces to a read error, being one base from a far larger clone. V usage is TRBV3-1 and J usage is TRBJ2-7, with a weak D call TRBD1 (6 bases). The germline V gene encodes CDR1 LGHDT and CDR2 YNNKEL (reference sequence). Trimming took off 4 bases at V and 3 bases at J, with 7 bases between the two ends. The CDR3 extends over 12 amino acids. Written as DNA, the CDR3 is TGTGCCAGCAGCCCACAGGGCTACGAGCAGTACTTC. Translating gives CASSPQGYEQYF.

Ten or more counts support this clonotype. V is TRBV4-1 and J is TRBJ1-6; D is possibly TRBD1 (6 bases). Between the trimmed V and J ends, which lost 0 bases and 14 bases, there was a span of 20 bases. The CDR3 has 16 amino acids. Germline CDR1 is MGHRA and CDR2 is YSYEKL. CDR3 DNA: TGCGCCAGCAGCCAAGAAGTAATTGGACAGCTCCGGGCCCTCCACTTT. As protein: CASSQEVIGQLRALHF.

This clonotype was recorded at least ten times. The chain employs TRBV6-1 and TRBJ2-1, with TRBD1 identical over 7 bases. This CDR3 is built from 17 residues. Per the germline V gene, CDR1 is MNHNS and CDR2 is SASEGT. V shed 1 base and J 3 bases; nucleotides not matched to a gene: 9. Here the CDR3 DNA reads TGTGCCAGCAGTGAAGGCCCCGGACAGGTTCACTACAATGAGCAGTTCTTC. Translation gives CASSEGPGQVHYNEQFF.